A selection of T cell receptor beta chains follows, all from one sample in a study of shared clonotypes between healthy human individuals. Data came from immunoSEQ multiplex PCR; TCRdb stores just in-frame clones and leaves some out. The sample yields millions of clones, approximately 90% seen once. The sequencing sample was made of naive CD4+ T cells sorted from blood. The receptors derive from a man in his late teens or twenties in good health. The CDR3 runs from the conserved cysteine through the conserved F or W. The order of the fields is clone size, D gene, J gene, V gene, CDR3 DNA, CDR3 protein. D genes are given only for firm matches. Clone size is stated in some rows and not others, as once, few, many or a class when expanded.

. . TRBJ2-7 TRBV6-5 TGTGCCAGCAGTAACCCAGGGACCTACGAGCAGTACTTC CASSNPGTYEQYF
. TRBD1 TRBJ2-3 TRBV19 TGTGCCACCGCACAGGGGTACACAGATACGCAGTATTTT CATAQGYTDTQYF
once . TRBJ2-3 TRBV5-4 TGTGCCACTCGGGGTAGCACAGATACGCAGTATTTT CATRGSTDTQYF
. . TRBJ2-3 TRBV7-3 TGTGCCAGCAGCAGGACTCGGGGGCGGTGCACAGATACGCAGTATTTT CASSRTRGRCTDTQYF
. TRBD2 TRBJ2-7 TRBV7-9 TGTGCCAGCAGCTCCCTGACTAGCGGGAGTCCCTACGAGCAGTACTTC CASSSLTSGSPYEQYF
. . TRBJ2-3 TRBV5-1 TGCGCCAGCACGTGGGGGACGTACAAAACAGATACGCAGTATTTT CASTWGTYKTDTQYF
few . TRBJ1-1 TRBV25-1 TGTGCCAGCAGTGACACCATCCTCACTGAAGCTTTCTTT CASSDTILTEAFF
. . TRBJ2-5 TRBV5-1 TGCGCCAGCAGCTTGATGGGGACGGGGGAGACCCAGTACTTC CASSLMGTGETQYF
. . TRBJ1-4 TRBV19 TGTGCCAGTAAATTACCGACAGGAACTAATGAAAAACTGTTTTTT CASKLPTGTNEKLFF
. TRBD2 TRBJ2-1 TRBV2 TGTGCCAGCAGGGGACTAGCCAATGAGCAGTTCTTC CASRGLANEQFF
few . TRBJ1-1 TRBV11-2 TGTGCCAGCAGCTTCACGGACAGCACGAACACTGAAGCTTTCTTT CASSFTDSTNTEAFF
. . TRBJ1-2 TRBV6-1 TGTGCCAGCAAGTCTGATACTTATAGCTACACCTTC CASKSDTYSYTF
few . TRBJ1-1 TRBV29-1 TGCAGCGCAACAGAGGCTGGGAACACTGAAGCTTTCTTT CSATEAGNTEAFF